This T cell receptor (beta chain) was retrieved from a study of T cell changes during pregnancy in multiple sclerosis. The CDR3 loop spans 12 amino acids. Germline CDR1 reads MNHNS; CDR2 reads SASEGT. Between the trimmed V and J ends, which lost 0 bases and 4 bases, there was a span of 3 bases. Data came from immunoSEQ multiplex PCR; TCRdb stores just in-frame clones and leaves some out. The sample shows under 75,000 clones, roughly 90% of them seen only once. The TCR was taken from a female donor in good health, enrolled as a control in a pregnancy study. The V call is TRBV6-1, the J call TRBJ2-5; D is unclear. The source was peripheral blood, collected in the third trimester of pregnancy. The CDR3 nucleotides read TGTGCCAGCAGTGAAGCCAGAGAGACCCAGTACTTC. Protein sequence: CASSEARETQYF.